What follows are 21 T cell receptor beta chains derived from one specimen sequenced in a study of blood T cell repertoires in COVID-19. Sequencing used immunoSEQ multiplex PCR; TCRdb keeps in-frame clones, though not all of them. Of tens of thousands of clones in the sample, around 87% are singletons; the top ten hold 5.4%. Sequenced sample: peripheral blood. The receptors shown here come from a man in his 60s with active COVID-19.

In DNA, the CDR3 is TGTGCCAGCTCACAGGGGGCGGTAAACACCATATATTTT. It is translated as CASSQGAVNTIYF. J is TRBJ1-3 and V is TRBV2; 9 bases fit TRBD1. Per the germline V gene, CDR1 is SNHLY and CDR2 is FYNNEI. The CDR3 covers 13 residues. After removal of 8 bases from V and 6 bases from J, the junction contained 5 bases not matched to a gene.

The V call is TRBV7-9, the J call TRBJ2-3; D possibly corresponds to TRBD2 (5 bases). V was pared by 4 bases and J by 0 bases, with 17 bases between. In germline, CDR1 is SEHNR, CDR2 FQNEAQ (reference sequence). The CDR3 runs 17 residues. This chain's CDR3 is CASSWPRTRASTDTQYF. The CDR3 DNA is TGTGCCAGCAGCTGGCCGCGGACTCGAGCTAGCACAGATACGCAGTATTTT.

The rearrangement joins TRBV28 to TRBJ1-2, with unresolved D. V was cut by 6 bases and J by 8 bases, with 13 bases left in between. The CDR3 contains 12 residues. The germline CDR1 and CDR2 sequences are MDHEN and SYDVKM. CDR3 residues: CASSLPGEGYTF. The CDR3 nucleotides read TGTGCCAGCAGCCTCCCCGGGGAGGGCTACACCTTC.

This clone was detected only a few times. The J gene is TRBJ2-1, the V gene TRBV7-6; D is possibly TRBD1 (6 bases). The CDR3 runs to 17 residues. V dropped 7 bases and J dropped 0 bases, with 19 bases sitting between them. CDR1 is SGHVS and CDR2 is FNYEAQ in the germline V gene. The CDR3 nucleotides are TGTGCCAGCACACAAAGACAGGCTTCAGGCTCCTACAATGAGCAGTTCTTC. This translates into CASTQRQASGSYNEQFF.

The chain is built from TRBV4-2 and TRBJ2-3; TRBD2 aligns across 8 bases. The germline V gene encodes CDR1 LGHNA and CDR2 YNFKEQ. After removal of 5 bases from V and 2 bases from J, the junction contained 18 bases not matched to a gene. This CDR3 contains 19 residues. The CDR3 DNA follows: TGTGCCAGCAGCGCCCGAGGGGGGAGCGGGGGATTCCTCACAGATACGCAGTATTTT. Protein sequence: CASSARGGSGGFLTDTQYF.

The gene calls are TRBV6-5 and TRBJ1-3, with TRBD1 matching over 7 bases. This CDR3 is built from 15 residues. Trimming cost V 6 bases and J 3 bases; bases outside gene matches: 8. Germline lookup yields CDR1 MNHEY and CDR2 SVGAGI. The CDR3 spells CASSLTGRNGNTIYF. The CDR3 region has the DNA TGTGCCAGCAGCTTGACAGGGCGCAATGGAAACACCATATATTTT.

In DNA, the CDR3 is TGTGCCAGCAGCTTAGTGGGGGCCTTCGGGGGAGGGGATGGCTACACCTTC. Protein: CASSLVGAFGGGDGYTF. This sequence joins TRBV11-2 and TRBJ1-2; weak D call: TRBD1 (6 bases). There are 17 residues in the CDR3. V gave up 1 base and J gave up 6 bases, with 21 bases separating them. Germline loops: CDR1 SGHAT, CDR2 FQNNGV.

This clone was detected only once. The V call is TRBV19, the J call TRBJ1-2; TRBD1 agrees at 7 bases. J lost 4 bases, V lost 0 bases, and 5 bases had no gene match. This CDR3 region has 15 residues. The germline V gene encodes CDR1 LNHDA and CDR2 SQIVND (reference sequence). CDR3 sequence reads: CASSIDWTGFYGYTF. In nucleotides, the CDR3 is TGTGCCAGTAGTATAGACTGGACAGGATTCTATGGCTACACCTTC.

This chain connects TRBV2 to TRBJ1-5; TRBD1 matches 10 bases. Per the germline V gene, CDR1 is SNHLY and CDR2 is FYNNEI. The CDR3 runs 14 residues. V was clipped by 8 bases and J by 5 bases; unmatched bases: 6. Here the CDR3 reads CASGRDRGDQPQHF. The CDR3 bases are TGTGCCAGCGGACGGGACAGGGGAGATCAGCCCCAGCATTTT.

V and J are TRBV5-4 and TRBJ2-3; 8 bases fit TRBD2. With 4 bases clipped from V and 7 bases from J, the junction kept 14 bases outside the gene matches. Germline V gives CDR1 SGHNT, CDR2 YYREEE (reference sequence). The CDR3 is 16 amino acids. This chain's CDR3 is CASSAGVAGWGNTQYF. CDR3 DNA sequence: TGTGCCAGCAGCGCGGGCGTAGCGGGATGGGGCAATACGCAGTATTTT.

In this sample, this clone turned up once. V and J are TRBV13 and TRBJ1-6; TRBD1 might be the D (6 bases). Germline CDR1 reads PRHDT; CDR2 reads FYEKMQ (reference sequence). This CDR3 has 14 residues. The germline V and J ends were trimmed by 4 bases and 7 bases, with 11 bases remaining between them. DNA for the CDR3: TGTGCCAGCAGCTCGGACAGTAGAAATTCACCCCTCCACTTT. Protein sequence: CASSSDSRNSPLHF.

This chain links TRBV5-1 with TRBJ1-6; D gene unclear. V dropped 7 bases and J dropped 6 bases, with 11 bases sitting between them. Per the germline V gene, CDR1 is SGHRS and CDR2 is YFSETQ. The CDR3 is 13 residues long. CDR3 sequence (DNA): TGCGCCAGCCGGCCGGGAGGTAATTCACCCCTCCACTTT. Translated, it gives CASRPGGNSPLHF.

The V gene is TRBV30, the J gene TRBJ2-6, with TRBD1 as a possible D gene (6 bases). CDR1 is GTSNPN, CDR2 SVGIG, per germline (reference sequence). The V end was cut by 0 bases, the J end by 1 base, with 7 bases between. This CDR3 contains 15 residues. CDR3 in amino acids: CAWSVQGSGANVLTF. The CDR3 DNA is TGTGCCTGGAGTGTCCAGGGGTCTGGGGCCAACGTCCTGACTTTC. Filled out from reference TRBV30 and TRBJ2-6, the complete variable domain reads SQTIHQWPATLVQPVGSPLSLECTVEGTSNPNLYWYRQAAGRGLQLLFYSVGIGQISSEVPQNLSASRPQDRQFILSSKKLLLSDSGFYLCAWSVQGSGANVLTFGAGSRLTVL.

This sequence joins TRBV6-5 and TRBJ2-3, with a tentative D call TRBD1 (5 bases). CDR1 is MNHEY and CDR2 is SVGAGI in the germline V gene. The length of the CDR3 is 15 residues. V was clipped by 8 bases and J by 4 bases, with 19 bases between them. The DNA of the CDR3 is TGTGCCAGCTGCAGGGCAGGGCTAGTGGCAGATACGCAGTATTTT. Protein sequence: CASCRAGLVADTQYF.

The J gene is TRBJ2-5, the V gene TRBV2; 11 bases match TRBD2. Trimming at V came to 3 bases and at J to 3 bases, leaving 21 bases not matched to a gene. This CDR3 region has 21 residues. Germline V lookup: CDR1 SNHLY, CDR2 FYNNEI. The DNA of the CDR3 is TGTGCCAGCAGTGACCCTACTGGAGTCGGGCTTTTGGGACTAGCGGAAGAGACCCAGTACTTC. It encodes CASSDPTGVGLLGLAEETQYF.

The J gene is TRBJ1-3, the V gene TRBV5-4; the D is unclear. Trimming stripped 4 bases from V and 2 bases from J, with 10 bases between. In germline, CDR1 is SGHNT, CDR2 YYREEE (reference sequence). CDR3 length equals 14 residues. Here the CDR3 reads CASSLTGTGNTIYF. In DNA, the CDR3 is TGTGCCAGCAGCCTGACGGGGACTGGAAACACCATATATTTT.

V and J are TRBV5-1 and TRBJ2-3, with 11 bases identical to TRBD2. This CDR3 has 15 amino acids. The germline gives CDR1 SGHRS, CDR2 YFSETQ. The trim removed 6 bases at V and 3 bases at J, leaving 6 bases unmatched. DNA for the CDR3: TGCGCCAGCACATATAGCGGGGGGGCTACAGATACGCAGTATTTT. Translation gives CASTYSGGATDTQYF.

The gene calls are TRBV5-8 and TRBJ1-1; 8 nucleotides agree with TRBD1. With 2 bases clipped from V and 1 base from J, the junction kept 10 bases outside the gene matches. CDR1 is SGHTS and CDR2 is YDEGEE in the germline V gene. The CDR3 totals 17 residues. This CDR3 is CASSFPQGAWENTEAFF. The CDR3 nucleotides read TGTGCCAGCAGCTTCCCTCAGGGGGCCTGGGAGAACACTGAAGCTTTCTTT.

V and J are TRBV6-5 and TRBJ1-1; D not resolved. Germline CDR1 reads MNHEY; CDR2 reads SVGAGI. The CDR3 totals 14 residues. Trimming removed 7 bases from V and 2 bases from J, with 14 bases in between. The CDR3 DNA reads TGTGCCAGCATCAGCCAGGCACCAAACACTGAAGCTTTCTTT. Translating it yields CASISQAPNTEAFF.

This chain joins TRBV20-1 and TRBJ1-2; D is unclear. The CDR3 has 11 amino acids. Germline loops: CDR1 DFQATT, CDR2 SNEGSKA (reference sequence). V lost 6 bases to trimming and J lost 3 bases, with 8 bases between them. This CDR3 reads CSASGDYGYTF. CDR3 nucleotide sequence: TGCAGTGCCTCGGGAGACTATGGCTACACCTTC.

The rearrangement uses TRBV9 and TRBJ2-1, with 9 bases fitting TRBD1. The trim removed 4 bases at V and 5 bases at J, leaving 4 bases unmatched. Germline V gives CDR1 SGDLS, CDR2 YYNGEE. The CDR3 is 14 amino acids. CDR3 bases: TGTGCCAGCAGCCTAGGACAGGGGCACAATGAGCAGTTCTTC. Its translation: CASSLGQGHNEQFF.